This T cell receptor (beta chain) was observed in a study of graft-versus-host responses after intestinal transplantation (dated by TCRdb to about 2021). Background for the entire study: Multivisceral, liver-intestinal, or isolated intestinal transplants were received by the recipients. Every recipient was given anti-thymocyte globulin induction, then maintenance tacrolimus and steroids for around three years. After intestinal transplantation, graft-versus-host and host-versus-graft alloreactive T cell clones in the graft, circulation and bone marrow were tracked using bulk TCR-beta CDR3 sequencing. Alloreactive clones were identified by sequencing pre-transplant mixed lymphocyte reaction products and comparing them with unstimulated pre-transplant donor and recipient T cells. A cohort of fewer than 25 intestinal transplant recipients, including one retransplant, was enrolled, and a few patients lacking pretransplant specimens were excluded. A peak of at least 4% donor T cells among recipient peripheral blood mononuclear cells was the definition used for donor T cell macrochimerism. Rather than being sequenced by the commercial service, samples from a few later patients were sequenced in-house on an Illumina MiSeq and processed with MiXCR.

Libraries were made using the immunoSEQ multiplex PCR assay. Adaptive Biotechnologies carried out high-throughput TCR-beta CDR3 sequencing of genomic DNA for most patients. As for the authors' bioinformatics: Adaptive's ImmunoSEQ software was the source of the TCR sequencing data for 15 to 20 patients, while three other patients were processed with MiXCR and VDJtools. CDR3 nucleotide sequences shared between donor and recipient were removed because their origin could not be assigned. To be classed as alloreactive, a clone needed at least 2-fold expansion over unstimulated cells and a minimum CFSE-low frequency of 0.002% (template counts) or 0.001% (read counts). A clone was considered mappable if detected in the sequenced pre-transplant spleen, lymph node, or MLR CFSE-low populations of the donor or recipient. Cumulative frequency of alloreactive clones was calculated as a percentage of all sequences weighted by copy number. TCRdb limited this immuneACCESS table to in-frame rearrangements with V and J called. A share of clones is missing; checked studies link under half to unresolved V genes, and the rest is unexplained. From that table come the V and J calls and clone size; the DNA was used to work out D and trimming. Across this sample there are tens of thousands of clones, with 92% seen only once. The top ten clonotypes cover around 7% of the sample.

In the case of this clone: It lacks a known antigen. There are no base qualities to consult, and no much larger clone falls within one base.

The research as a whole found: High GvH to HvG T cell clonal ratios were observed in the allografts of patients with donor T cell macrochimerism. GvH clones were detected in recipient bone marrow, and some appeared earlier in ileal mucosa or blood, consistent with an intestinal mucosal origin. Conclusions were limited by the relatively low number and heterogeneity of intestinal transplant patients. Peak levels of circulating GvH clones were associated with declines in HvG clones early after transplant.

Reading the germline V gene (reference sequence) gives CDR1 LNHDA and CDR2 SQIVND. V is pared back by 9 bases and J by 5 bases, with 19 bases lying between the germline termini. The CDR3 spans 15 residues, from the cysteine through the phenylalanine. Here the CDR3 DNA is all that survives: 45 bases in frame from base 1. After transplant, bone marrow was aspirated from the posterior iliac crest or from another site chosen by the physician. The sample was bone marrow, taken approximately 700 days after intestinal transplantation. The receptor was derived from a human patient who received an intestinal transplant, so some T cells may come from the graft donor. In this chain, TRBV19 is recombined with TRBJ2-2, with the D call perhaps TRBD1 or TRBD2, as 5 bases match in each case. CDR3 region: CASADRDPRTGELFF. In nucleotides, the sequence is TGTGCCAGCGCGGACCGGGACCCACGAACCGGGGAGCTGTTTTTT. Joined to the reference TRBV19 and TRBJ2-2 proteins, this CDR3 gives the full variable domain: DGGITQSPKYLFRKEGQNVTLSCEQNLNHDAMYWYRQDPGQGLRLIYYSQIVNDFQKGDIAEGYSVSREKKESFPLTVTSAQKNPTAFYLCASADRDPRTGELFFGEGSRLTVL.